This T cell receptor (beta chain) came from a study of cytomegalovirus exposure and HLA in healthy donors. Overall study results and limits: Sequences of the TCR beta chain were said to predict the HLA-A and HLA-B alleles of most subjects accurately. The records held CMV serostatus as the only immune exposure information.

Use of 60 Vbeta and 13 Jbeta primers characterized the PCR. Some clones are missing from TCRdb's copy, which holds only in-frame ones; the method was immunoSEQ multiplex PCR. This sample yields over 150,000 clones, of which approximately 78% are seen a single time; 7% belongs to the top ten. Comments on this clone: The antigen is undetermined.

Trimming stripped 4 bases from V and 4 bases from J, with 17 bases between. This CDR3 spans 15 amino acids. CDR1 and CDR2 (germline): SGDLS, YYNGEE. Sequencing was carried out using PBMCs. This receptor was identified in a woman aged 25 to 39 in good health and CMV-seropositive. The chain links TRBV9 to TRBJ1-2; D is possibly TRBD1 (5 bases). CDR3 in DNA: TGTGCCAGCAGCTTGAATTTGGGGCTGGGCTATGGCTACACCTTC. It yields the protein CASSLNLGLGYGYTF.